Detailed here is one T cell receptor beta chain. Measured with immunoSEQ multiplex PCR; TCRdb has only the in-frame clones, and not every one. The sample contains 310,000 or so clones, roughly 90% of which appear only once. Cohorts were based on clinical histories the participants reported. Symptom resolution, clearance, or two negative PCRs marked the recovered donors of Cohort 3. This CDR3 is 15 amino acids long. V lost 4 bases and J 7 bases, leaving 19 bases between the germline ends. Germline V gene data show CDR1 as SEHNR and CDR2 as FQNEAQ (reference sequence). The entry originates in a study of blood T cell repertoires in COVID-19. The overall study: PBMCs, B-cell-depleted T cells, or T cells were the source of the cDNA or gDNA that made up the material.

Specimen: PBMCs or T cells enriched from blood (not recorded which). This receptor was obtained from a woman in her late teens or twenties who had recovered from COVID-19. The J gene is TRBJ1-2, the V gene TRBV7-9; tentative D call: TRBD1 (6 bases). The CDR3 DNA sequence: TGTGCCAGCAGCTATCCGGGACAAACAACATCTGGCTACACCTTC. Translated, it gives CASSYPGQTTSGYTF. The full variable domain, completed using reference TRBV7-9 and TRBJ1-2, is DTGVSQNPRHKITKRGQNVTFRCDPISEHNRLYWYRQTLGQGPEFLTYFQNEAQLEKSRLLSDRFSAERPKGSFSTLEIQRTEQGDSAMYLCASSYPGQTTSGYTFGSGTRLTVV.